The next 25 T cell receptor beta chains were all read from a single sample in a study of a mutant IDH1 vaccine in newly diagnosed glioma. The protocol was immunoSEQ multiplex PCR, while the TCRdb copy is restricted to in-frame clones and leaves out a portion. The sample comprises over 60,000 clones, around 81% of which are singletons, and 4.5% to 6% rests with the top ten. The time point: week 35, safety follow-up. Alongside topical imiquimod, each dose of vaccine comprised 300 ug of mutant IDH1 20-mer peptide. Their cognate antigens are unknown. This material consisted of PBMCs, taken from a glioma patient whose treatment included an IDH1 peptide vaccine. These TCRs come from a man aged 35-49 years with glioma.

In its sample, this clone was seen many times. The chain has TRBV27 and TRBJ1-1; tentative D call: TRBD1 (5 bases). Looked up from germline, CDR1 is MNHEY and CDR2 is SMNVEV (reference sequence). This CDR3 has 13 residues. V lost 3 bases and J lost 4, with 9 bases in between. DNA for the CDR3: TGTGCCAGCAGTTTCACCAGGGTCACTGAAGCTTTCTTT. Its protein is CASSFTRVTEAFF.

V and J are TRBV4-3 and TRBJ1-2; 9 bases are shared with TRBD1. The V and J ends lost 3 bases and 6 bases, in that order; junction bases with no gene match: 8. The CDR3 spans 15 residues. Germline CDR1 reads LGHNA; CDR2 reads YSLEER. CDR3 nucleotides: TGCGCCAGCAGCCAGTCGACCGGGACAGGGAATGGCTACACCTTC. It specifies CASSQSTGTGNGYTF.

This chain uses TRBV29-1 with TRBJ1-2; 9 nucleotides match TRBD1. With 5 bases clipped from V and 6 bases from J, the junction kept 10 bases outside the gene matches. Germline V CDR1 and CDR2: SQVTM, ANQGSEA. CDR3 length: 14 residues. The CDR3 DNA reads TGCAGCGTTTCCGGGACAGGGAATCGGAATGGCTACACCTTC. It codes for CSVSGTGNRNGYTF.

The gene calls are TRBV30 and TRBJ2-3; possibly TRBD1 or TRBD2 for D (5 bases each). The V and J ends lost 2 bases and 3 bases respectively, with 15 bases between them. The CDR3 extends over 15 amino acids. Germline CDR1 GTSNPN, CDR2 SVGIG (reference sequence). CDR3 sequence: CAWSSTGRWTDTQYF. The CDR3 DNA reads TGTGCCTGGAGTTCCACGGGGCGATGGACAGATACGCAGTATTTT.

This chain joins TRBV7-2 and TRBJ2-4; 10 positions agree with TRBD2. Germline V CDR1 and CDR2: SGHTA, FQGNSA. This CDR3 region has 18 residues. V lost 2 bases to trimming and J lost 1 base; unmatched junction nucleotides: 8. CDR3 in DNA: TGTGCCAGCAGCTTACTAAGCGGGGGGGAGTGGGCCAAAAACATTCAGTACTTC. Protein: CASSLLSGGEWAKNIQYF.

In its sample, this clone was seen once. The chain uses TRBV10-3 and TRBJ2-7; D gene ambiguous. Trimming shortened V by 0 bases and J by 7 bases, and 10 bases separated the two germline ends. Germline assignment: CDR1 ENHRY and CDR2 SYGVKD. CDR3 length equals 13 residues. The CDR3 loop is CAISESDPMEQYF. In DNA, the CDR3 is TGTGCCATCAGTGAGTCGGACCCCATGGAGCAGTACTTC.

CDR3 sequence (DNA): TGTGCCAGCAGCTTAGGGGACTATGGCTACACCTTC. Translated, it gives CASSLGDYGYTF. The chain employs TRBV5-5 and TRBJ1-2; possible D gene TRBD1, 5 bases. V lost 2 bases to trimming and J lost 3 bases, with 5 bases between them. The length of the CDR3 is 12 residues. The germline V gene has CDR1 SGHKS and CDR2 YYEKEE (reference sequence).

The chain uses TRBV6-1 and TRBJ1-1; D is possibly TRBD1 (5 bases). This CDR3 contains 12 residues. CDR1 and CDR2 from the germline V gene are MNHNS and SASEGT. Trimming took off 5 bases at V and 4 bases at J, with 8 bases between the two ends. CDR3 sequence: CASSWGGTEAFF. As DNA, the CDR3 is TGTGCCAGCAGTTGGGGGGGCACTGAAGCTTTCTTT.

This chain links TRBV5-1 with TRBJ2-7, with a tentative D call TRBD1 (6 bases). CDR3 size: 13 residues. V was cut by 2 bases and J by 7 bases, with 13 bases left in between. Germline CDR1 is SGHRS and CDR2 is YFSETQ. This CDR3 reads CASSFTGSREQYF. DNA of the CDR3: TGCGCCAGCAGCTTTACAGGGTCGAGGGAGCAGTACTTC. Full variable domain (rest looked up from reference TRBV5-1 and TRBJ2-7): KAGVTQTPRYLIKTRGQQVTLSCSPISGHRSVSWYQQTPGQGLQFLFEYFSETQRNKGNFPGRFSGRQFSNSRSEMNVSTLELGDSALYLCASSFTGSREQYFGPGTRLTVT.

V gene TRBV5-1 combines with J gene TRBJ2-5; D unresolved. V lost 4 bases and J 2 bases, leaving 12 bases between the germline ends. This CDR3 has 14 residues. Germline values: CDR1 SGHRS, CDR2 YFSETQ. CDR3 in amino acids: CASSLGVIQETQYF. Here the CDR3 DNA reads TGCGCCAGCAGCCTCGGCGTTATACAAGAGACCCAGTACTTC.

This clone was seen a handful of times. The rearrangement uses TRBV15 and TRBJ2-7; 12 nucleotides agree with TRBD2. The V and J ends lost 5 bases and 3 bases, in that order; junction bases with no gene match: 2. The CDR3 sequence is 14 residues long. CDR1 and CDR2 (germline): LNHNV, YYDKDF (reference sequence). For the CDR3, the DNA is TGTGCCACCAGCGGGGGACTAGCGGGCTACGAGCAGTACTTC. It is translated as CATSGGLAGYEQYF.

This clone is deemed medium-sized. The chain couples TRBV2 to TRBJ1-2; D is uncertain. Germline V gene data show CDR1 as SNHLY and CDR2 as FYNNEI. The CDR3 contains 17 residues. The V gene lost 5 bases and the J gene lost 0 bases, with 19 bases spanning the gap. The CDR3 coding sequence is TGTGCCAGCAGTATTAGAACAGCCCCACTAACTAACTATGGCTACACCTTC. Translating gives CASSIRTAPLTNYGYTF.

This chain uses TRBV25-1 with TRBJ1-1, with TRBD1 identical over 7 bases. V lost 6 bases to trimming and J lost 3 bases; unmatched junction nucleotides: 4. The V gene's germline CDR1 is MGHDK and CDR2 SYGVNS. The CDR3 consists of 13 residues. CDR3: CASRRGQDTEAFF. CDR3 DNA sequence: TGTGCCAGCAGGAGGGGGCAGGACACTGAAGCTTTCTTT. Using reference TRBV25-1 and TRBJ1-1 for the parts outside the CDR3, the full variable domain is EADIYQTPRYLVIGTGKKITLECSQTMGHDKMYWYQQDPGMELHLIHYSYGVNSTEKGDLSSESTVSRIRTEHFPLTLESARPSHTSQYLCASRRGQDTEAFFGQGTRLTVV.

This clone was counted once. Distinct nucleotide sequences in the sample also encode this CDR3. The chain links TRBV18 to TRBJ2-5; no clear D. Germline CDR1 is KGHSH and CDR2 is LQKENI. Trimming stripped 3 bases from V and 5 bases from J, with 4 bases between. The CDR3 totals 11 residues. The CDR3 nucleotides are TGTGCCAGCTCACCGGAGGAGACCCAGTACTTC. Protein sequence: CASSPEETQYF.

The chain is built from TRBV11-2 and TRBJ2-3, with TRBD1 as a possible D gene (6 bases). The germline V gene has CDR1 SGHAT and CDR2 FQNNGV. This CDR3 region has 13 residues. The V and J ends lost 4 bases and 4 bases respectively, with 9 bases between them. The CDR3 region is CASSYSGADTQYF. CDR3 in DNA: TGTGCCAGCAGCTATTCAGGGGCAGATACGCAGTATTTT. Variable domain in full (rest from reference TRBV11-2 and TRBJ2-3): EAGVAQSPRYKIIEKRQSVAFWCNPISGHATLYWYQQILGQGPKLLIQFQNNGVVDDSQLPKDRFSAERLKGVDSTLKIQPAKLEDSAVYLCASSYSGADTQYFGPGTRLTVL.

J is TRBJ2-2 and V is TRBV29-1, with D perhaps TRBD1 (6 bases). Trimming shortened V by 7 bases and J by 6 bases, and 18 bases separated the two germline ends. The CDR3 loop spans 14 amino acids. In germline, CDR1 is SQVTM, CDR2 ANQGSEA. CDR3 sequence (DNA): TGCAGCGCCCAGCCTCCAGGGGCAGCCGGGGAGCTGTTTTTT. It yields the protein CSAQPPGAAGELFF.

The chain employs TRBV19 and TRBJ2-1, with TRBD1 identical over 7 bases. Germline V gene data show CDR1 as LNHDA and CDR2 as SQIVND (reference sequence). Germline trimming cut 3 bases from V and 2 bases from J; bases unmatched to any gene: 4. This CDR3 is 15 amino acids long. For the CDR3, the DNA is TGTGCCAGTAGTATTTACAGGGGACCCTACAATGAGCAGTTCTTC. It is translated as CASSIYRGPYNEQFF.

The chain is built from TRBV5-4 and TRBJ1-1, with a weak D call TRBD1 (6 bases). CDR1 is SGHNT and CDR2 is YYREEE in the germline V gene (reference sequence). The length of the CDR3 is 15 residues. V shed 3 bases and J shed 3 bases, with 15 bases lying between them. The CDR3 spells CASSSLRGAHTEAFF. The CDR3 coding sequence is TGTGCCAGCAGCTCCCTTAGGGGGGCCCACACTGAAGCTTTCTTT.

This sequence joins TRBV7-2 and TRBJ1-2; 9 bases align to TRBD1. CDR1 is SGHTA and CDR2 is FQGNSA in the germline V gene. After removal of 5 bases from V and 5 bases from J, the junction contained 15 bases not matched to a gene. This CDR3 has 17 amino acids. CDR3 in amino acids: CASSAQGANYAGYGYTF. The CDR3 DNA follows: TGTGCCAGCAGCGCACAGGGGGCTAATTACGCTGGATATGGCTACACCTTC.

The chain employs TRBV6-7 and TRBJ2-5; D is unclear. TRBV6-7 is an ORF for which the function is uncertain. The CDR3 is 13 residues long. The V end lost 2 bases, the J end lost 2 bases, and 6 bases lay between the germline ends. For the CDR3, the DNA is TGTGCCAGCAGTTACGGGCAGCAAGAGACCCAGTACTTC. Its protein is CASSYGQQETQYF.

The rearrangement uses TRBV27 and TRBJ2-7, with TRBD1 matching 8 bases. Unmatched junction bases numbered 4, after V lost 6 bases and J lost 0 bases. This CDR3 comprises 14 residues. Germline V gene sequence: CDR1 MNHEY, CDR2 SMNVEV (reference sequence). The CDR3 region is CASRRTGSSYEQYF. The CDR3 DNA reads TGTGCCAGCAGGAGGACAGGGAGCTCCTACGAGCAGTACTTC.

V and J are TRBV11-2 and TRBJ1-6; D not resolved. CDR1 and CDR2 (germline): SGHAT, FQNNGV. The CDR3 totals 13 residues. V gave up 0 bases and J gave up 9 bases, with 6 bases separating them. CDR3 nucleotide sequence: TGTGCCAGCAGCTTAGAAAGGGCTTCACCCCTCCACTTT. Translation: CASSLERASPLHF. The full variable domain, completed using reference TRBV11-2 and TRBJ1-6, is EAGVAQSPRYKIIEKRQSVAFWCNPISGHATLYWYQQILGQGPKLLIQFQNNGVVDDSQLPKDRFSAERLKGVDSTLKIQPAKLEDSAVYLCASSLERASPLHFGNGTRLTVT.

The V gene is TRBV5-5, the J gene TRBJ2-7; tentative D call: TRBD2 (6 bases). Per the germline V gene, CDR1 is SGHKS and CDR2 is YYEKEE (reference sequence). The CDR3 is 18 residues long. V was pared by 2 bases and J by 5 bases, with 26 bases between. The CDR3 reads CASSFIVGSGTSRNEQYF. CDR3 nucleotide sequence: TGTGCCAGCAGCTTCATAGTCGGTAGCGGCACCTCTAGAAACGAGCAGTACTTC.

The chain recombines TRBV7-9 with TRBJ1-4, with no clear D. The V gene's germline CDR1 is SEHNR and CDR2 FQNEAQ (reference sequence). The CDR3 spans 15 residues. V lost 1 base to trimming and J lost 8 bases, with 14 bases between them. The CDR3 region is CASSLVDGPREKLFF. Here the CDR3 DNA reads TGTGCCAGCAGCTTAGTGGACGGACCTAGGGAAAAACTGTTTTTT.

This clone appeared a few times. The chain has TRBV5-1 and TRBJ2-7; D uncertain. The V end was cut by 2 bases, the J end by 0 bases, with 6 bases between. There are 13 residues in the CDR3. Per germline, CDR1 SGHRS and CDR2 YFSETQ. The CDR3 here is CASSLLVSYEQYF. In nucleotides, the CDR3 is TGCGCCAGCAGCTTACTTGTCTCCTACGAGCAGTACTTC.